The T cell receptor (beta chain) under discussion was sequenced for a study of cytomegalovirus exposure and HLA in healthy donors. Points from the study as a whole: Three CMV-associated chains were confirmed in vitro to be specific for CMV antigens.

Trimming took off 4 bases at V and 5 bases at J, with 14 bases between the two ends. The CDR3 consists of 15 residues. Per the germline V gene, CDR1 is MGHRA and CDR2 is YSYEKL. The protocol was immunoSEQ multiplex PCR, while the TCRdb copy is restricted to in-frame clones and leaves out a portion. The sample consists of approximately 150,000 clones, more than 75% of them appearing once. A note on this clone: Its antigen remains unknown.

This sequence joins TRBV4-1 and TRBJ1-4; weak D call: TRBD1 (6 bases). The source is a man aged 18-30 years in good health and CMV-seropositive. Sequencing input: PBMCs. The CDR3, as DNA: TGCGCCAGCAGCCCGACGGACAGTCGGAATGAAAAACTGTTTTTT. It encodes CASSPTDSRNEKLFF.